The 21 T cell receptor beta chains listed next were all sequenced from one sample in a study of T cells generated in artificial thymic organoids. TCRalpha and TCRbeta libraries were amplified separately by semi-nested PCR with TRAC or TRBC reverse primers. Using its own MiXCR run on the 5' RACE reads, TCRdb lists one record per CDR3 protein. The sample lists about 5,600 distinct CDR3 sequences, more than 25% occurring once. Sequenced sample: naive CD8+ T cells from blood. The subset denotes: CD3+TCRalphabeta+CD8SP T cells; for blood, CD45RO-CCR7+ naive CD8+ T cells. These receptors were collected from a human donor who gave cord blood stem cells for thymic organoid culture, a cardiac surgery patient who gave postnatal thymus, or a blood donor (not recorded which).

This clonotype appeared a few times. V gene TRBV12-3 or TRBV12-4 combines with J gene TRBJ2-7; 8 bases are shared with TRBD2. The ends lost 9 bases at V and 4 bases at J; junction bases unmatched: 8. The CDR3 length is 13 residues. CDR3 loop: CASGSGESYEQYF. In DNA form, the CDR3 reads TGTGCCAGTGGTAGCGGGGAGAGTTACGAGCAGTACTTC.

Concerning this clonotype: A much larger clone sits a single nucleotide away, making a read error possible. The chain combines TRBV7-6 with TRBJ2-7; D uncertain. This CDR3 spans 15 amino acids. Germline V CDR1 and CDR2: SGHVS, FNYEAQ. V shed 5 bases and J shed 0 bases, with 14 bases lying between them. CDR3 DNA: TGTGCCAGCAGCCTGATATCTAGAAGCTCCTACGAGCAGTACTTC. Its translation: CASSLISRSSYEQYF.

The chain links TRBV3-1 to TRBJ1-6; D uncertain. CDR1 and CDR2 (germline): LGHDT, YNNKEL (reference sequence). The CDR3 covers 14 residues. Trimming left V 2 bases short and J 11 bases short, with 13 bases between. The CDR3 DNA follows: TGTGCCAGCAGCCAATCCGGACCGGTGGCACCCCTCCACTTT. This sequence encodes CASSQSGPVAPLHF.

By its share, this clonotype is medium-sized. The rearrangement links TRBV18 to TRBJ2-7; D is perhaps TRBD2 (5 bases). Germline-derived CDR1 and CDR2 are KGHSH and LQKENI. The V and J ends lost 3 bases and 6 bases respectively, with 24 bases between them. The CDR3 is 17 amino acids. The CDR3 protein is CASSPKDLSISAAEQYF. In DNA form, the CDR3 reads TGTGCCAGCTCACCCAAGGACTTGAGTATTTCGGCTGCCGAGCAGTACTTC.

This clonotype was picked up a small number of times. The rearrangement links TRBV29-1 to TRBJ2-7, with D perhaps matching TRBD2 (6 bases). Trimming removed 2 bases from V and 0 bases from J, with 8 bases in between. The CDR3 extends over 13 amino acids. The germline gives CDR1 SQVTM, CDR2 ANQGSEA. The CDR3 nucleotides read TGCAGCGTTGAACTAGCGAGCTCCTACGAGCAGTACTTC. It yields the protein CSVELASSYEQYF.

The chain carries TRBV24-1 and TRBJ2-1; 7 bases are a match to TRBD2. Germline V gene data show CDR1 as KGHDR and CDR2 as SFDVKD. This CDR3 region has 13 residues. The junction had 4 bases not matched to a gene; V was cut back by 7 bases and J by 5 bases. The CDR3 DNA is TGTGCCACCAGCGCCGGGACTAACAATGAGCAGTTCTTC. It translates to CATSAGTNNEQFF.

This clonotype has just a few counts. CDR3 sequence: CASSPGLIQETQYF. Here the CDR3 DNA reads TGTGCCAGCAGCCCCGGACTAATTCAAGAGACCCAGTACTTC. The rearrangement joins TRBV9 to TRBJ2-5; tentatively, D is TRBD2 (6 bases). The CDR3 is 14 residues long. V was trimmed by 4 bases and J by 2 bases, leaving 12 bases between them. The V gene's germline CDR1 is SGDLS and CDR2 YYNGEE. The entire variable domain, with the rest obtained from reference TRBV9 and TRBJ2-5, is as follows: DSGVTQTPKHLITATGQRVTLRCSPRSGDLSVYWYQQSLDQGLQFLIQYYNGEERAKGNILERFSAQQFPDLHSELNLSSLELGDSALYFCASSPGLIQETQYFGPGTRLLVL.

The rearrangement joins TRBV28 to TRBJ2-5, with 14 bases fitting TRBD2. CDR3 size: 16 residues. Unmatched junction bases numbered 7, after V lost 6 bases and J lost 4 bases. CDR1 and CDR2 (germline): MDHEN, SYDVKM. The CDR3 is CASRTSGGALRETQYF. CDR3 nucleotide sequence: TGTGCCAGCAGGACTAGCGGGGGGGCCCTTCGAGAGACCCAGTACTTC.

With respect to this clonotype: This may come from a read error, since a much larger clone is one base off. The chain employs TRBV7-3 and TRBJ2-3; D not certain. The CDR3 covers 14 residues. Germline V gene lookup returns CDR1 SGHTA and CDR2 FQGTGA. The CDR3 sequence is CASSLTATQDAQYF. The CDR3 coding sequence is TGTGCCAGCAGCTTAACGGCCACGCAAGATGCGCAGTATTTT. The full variable domain, its missing parts supplied by reference TRBV7-3 and TRBJ2-3, is GAGVSQTPSNKVTEKGKYVELRCDPISGHTALYWYRQSLGQGPEFLIYFQGTGAADDSGLPNDRFFAVRPEGSVSTLKIQRTERGDSAVYLCASSLTATQDAQYFGPGTRLTVL.

The rearrangement links TRBV4-3 to TRBJ1-2; D is unclear. The CDR3 has 16 residues. The ends were cut back, 0 bases at V and 1 base at J, with 12 bases in the middle. CDR1 LGHNA and CDR2 YSLEER come from the germline V gene. The CDR3 DNA reads TGCGCCAGCAGCCAAGATCGCTGGGGAGGTAACTATGGCTACACCTTC. Its protein is CASSQDRWGGNYGYTF.

This clonotype was counted only a few times. The J gene is TRBJ1-1, the V gene TRBV27, with D maybe TRBD1 (6 bases). V lost 5 bases, J lost 3 bases, and 19 bases lay in between. This CDR3 has 16 residues. Germline CDR1 is MNHEY and CDR2 is SMNVEV (reference sequence). CDR3 nucleotide sequence: TGTGCCAGCAGTAGTCGGCAGGGGAGTATGGACACTGAAGCTTTCTTT. The encoded protein is CASSSRQGSMDTEAFF.

The V gene is TRBV11-2, the J gene TRBJ2-1; no reliable D call. This CDR3 spans 13 amino acids. Trimming pared 8 bases from V and 4 bases from J, leaving 12 bases between. The germline V gene encodes CDR1 SGHAT and CDR2 FQNNGV. The CDR3 bases are TGTGCCAGCCGACTGGACGATTACAATGAGCAGTTCTTC. Translation gives CASRLDDYNEQFF. The whole variable domain, remainder taken from reference TRBV11-2 and TRBJ2-1, is EAGVAQSPRYKIIEKRQSVAFWCNPISGHATLYWYQQILGQGPKLLIQFQNNGVVDDSQLPKDRFSAERLKGVDSTLKIQPAKLEDSAVYLCASRLDDYNEQFFGPGTRLTVL.

The chain links TRBV7-6 to TRBJ2-7; D may correspond to TRBD1 or TRBD2 (5 bases each). V was pared by 2 bases and J by 6 bases, with 11 bases between. The CDR3 has 13 amino acids. Germline values: CDR1 SGHVS, CDR2 FNYEAQ. Here the CDR3 DNA reads TGTGCCAGCAGCTTATTAGGGGCGGGCGAGCAGTACTTC. It specifies CASSLLGAGEQYF.

CDR3 sequence (DNA): TGCAGTGCTAGAGATCCTGCGCGTTCCGATACGCAGTATTTT. Its protein is CSARDPARSDTQYF. The chain couples TRBV20-1 to TRBJ2-3, with no clear D. CDR1 is DFQATT and CDR2 is SNEGSKA in the germline V gene (reference sequence). The CDR3 consists of 14 residues. V was trimmed by 0 bases and J by 6 bases, leaving 13 bases between them.

The chain has TRBV5-1 and TRBJ2-1, with D possibly matching TRBD1 (5 bases). The CDR3 consists of 15 residues. V gave up 0 bases and J gave up 6 bases, with 13 bases separating them. Germline loops: CDR1 SGHRS, CDR2 YFSETQ. The CDR3 bases are TGCGCCAGCAGCTTGGAGGCAGGGTGGTGCAATGAGCAGTTCTTC. Translation: CASSLEAGWCNEQFF.

This clonotype is medium-sized (0.01 to 0.1%) by share. V is TRBV4-1 and J is TRBJ2-7, with 8 nucleotides matching TRBD2. The CDR3 loop spans 15 amino acids. V gave up 4 bases and J gave up 0 bases; unmatched junction bases: 5. Germline CDR1 MGHRA, CDR2 YSYEKL. The CDR3 region is CASSLGSGSSYEQYF. CDR3 nucleotide sequence: TGCGCCAGCAGCCTGGGGAGCGGGAGCTCCTACGAGCAGTACTTC.

In the case of this clonotype: At one boundary the junction diverges from the germline segment, which might be a read error. This chain joins TRBV2 and TRBJ2-1; 11 nucleotides match TRBD2. This CDR3 contains 20 residues. From germline, CDR1 is SNHLY and CDR2 FYNNEI. The CDR3 DNA follows: TGTGCCAGCGGTGATATCCTAGCGGGAGGCCAAACTCATTTGGGCAATGAGCAGTTCTTC. This encodes CASGDILAGGQTHLGNEQFF.

By frequency in the sample, this clonotype is medium-sized (0.01 to 0.1%). The CDR3 sequence is CASSFWQGNTEAFF. Written as DNA, the CDR3 is TGTGCCAGCAGTTTTTGGCAGGGAAACACTGAAGCTTTCTTT. V is TRBV27 and J is TRBJ1-1, with D perhaps TRBD1 (5 bases). The CDR3 spans 14 residues. Trimming took off 3 bases at V and 2 bases at J, with 10 bases between the two ends. Per the germline V gene, CDR1 is MNHEY and CDR2 is SMNVEV (reference sequence).

Of note for this clonotype: A read error may produce the germline difference seen at one junction end. The J gene is TRBJ1-6, the V gene TRBV3-1, with D uncertain. Germline CDR1 LGHDT, CDR2 YNNKEL (reference sequence). The CDR3 consists of 14 residues. The CDR3 spells CASNQSGPVAPLHF. CDR3 DNA: TGTGCCAGCAACCAATCCGGACCGGTGGCACCCCTCCACTTT. Based on the CDR3 plus reference TRBV3-1 and TRBJ1-6, the full variable domain is DTAVSQTPKYLVTQMGNDKSIKCEQNLGHDTMYWYKQDSKKFLKIMFSYNNKELIINETVPNRFSPKSPDKAHLNLHINSLELGDSAVYFCASNQSGPVAPLHFGNGTRLTVT.

A few counts support this clonotype. J is TRBJ2-1 and V is TRBV27, with D perhaps matching TRBD2 (5 bases). CDR3 size: 16 residues. The germline V gene encodes CDR1 MNHEY and CDR2 SMNVEV (reference sequence). Trimming took off 5 bases at V and 4 bases at J, with 18 bases between the two ends. CDR3 sequence reads: CASSADSESAYNEQFF. The CDR3 DNA sequence: TGTGCCAGCAGTGCGGATAGCGAGAGCGCTTACAATGAGCAGTTCTTC.

The chain uses TRBV27 and TRBJ2-7; TRBD1 aligns across 7 bases. In germline, CDR1 is MNHEY, CDR2 SMNVEV (reference sequence). The CDR3 loop spans 13 amino acids. V dropped 5 bases and J dropped 4; count of bases not matched to a gene: 5. CDR3 loop: CASSTSTGYEQYF. The CDR3 bases are TGTGCCAGCAGTACCTCGACAGGGTACGAGCAGTACTTC.